Below, 5 T cell receptor beta chains from the same sample are listed, as sequenced in a study of blood T cell repertoires in COVID-19. The assay was immunoSEQ multiplex PCR, and TCRdb's table has in-frame clones only and misses some. The data show 240,000 or so clones, roughly 85% seen once. The sample was peripheral blood. The source is a woman aged 18-29 years with acute or convalescent COVID-19.

This chain uses TRBV7-2 with TRBJ1-2; D call uncertain. The CDR3 length is 17 residues. Trimming pared 1 base from V and 4 bases from J, leaving 19 bases between. In germline, CDR1 is SGHTA, CDR2 FQGNSA. CDR3 in amino acids: CASSLVQRDRRGYGYTF. The CDR3 region has the DNA TGTGCCAGCAGCTTAGTTCAGAGGGATCGTCGGGGCTATGGCTACACCTTC.

V gene TRBV7-2 combines with J gene TRBJ2-2; weak D call: TRBD2 (6 bases). V was pared by 2 bases and J by 6 bases, with 10 bases between. The germline CDR1 and CDR2 sequences are SGHTA and FQGNSA. The CDR3 covers 14 residues. Here the CDR3 reads CASSLTWRAGELFF. As DNA, the CDR3 is TGTGCCAGCAGCTTAACTTGGAGGGCCGGGGAGCTGTTTTTT.

The rearrangement uses TRBV29-1 and TRBJ1-1; 7 bases agree with TRBD1. CDR1 and CDR2 from the germline V gene are SQVTM and ANQGSEA. The ends lost 6 bases at V and 11 bases at J; junction bases unmatched: 9. The CDR3 loop spans 11 amino acids. The CDR3 reads CSVAGTVEAFF. DNA of the CDR3: TGCAGCGTGGCCGGGACAGTGGAGGCTTTCTTT.

The chain uses TRBV19 and TRBJ1-5; D remains ambiguous. V was trimmed by 5 bases and J by 0 bases, leaving 11 bases between them. The germline CDR1 and CDR2 sequences are LNHDA and SQIVND (reference sequence). The CDR3 sequence is 15 residues long. CDR3 protein: CASSDRIYSNQPQHF. DNA of the CDR3: TGTGCCAGTAGTGATAGAATCTATAGCAATCAGCCCCAGCATTTT.

This chain joins TRBV18 and TRBJ2-7, with 10 bases lining up with TRBD2. This CDR3 is built from 16 residues. V lost 3 bases and J lost 2; bases outside the gene matches: 7. Per germline, CDR1 KGHSH and CDR2 LQKENI. This chain's CDR3 is CASSPQGLAATYEQYF. In DNA form, the CDR3 reads TGTGCCAGCTCACCCCAAGGACTAGCGGCCACCTACGAGCAGTACTTC.